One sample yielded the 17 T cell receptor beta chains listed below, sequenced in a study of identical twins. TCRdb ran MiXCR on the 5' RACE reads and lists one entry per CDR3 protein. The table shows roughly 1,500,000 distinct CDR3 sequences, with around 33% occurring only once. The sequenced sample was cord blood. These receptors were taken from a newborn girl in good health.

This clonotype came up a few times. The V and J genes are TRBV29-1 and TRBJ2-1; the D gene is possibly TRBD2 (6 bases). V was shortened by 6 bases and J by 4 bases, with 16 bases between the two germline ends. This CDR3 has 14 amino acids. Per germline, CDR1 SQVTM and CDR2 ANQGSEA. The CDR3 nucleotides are TGCAGCGTCCGGGGGAGAAGTTTTTACAATGAGCAGTTCTTC. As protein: CSVRGRSFYNEQFF.

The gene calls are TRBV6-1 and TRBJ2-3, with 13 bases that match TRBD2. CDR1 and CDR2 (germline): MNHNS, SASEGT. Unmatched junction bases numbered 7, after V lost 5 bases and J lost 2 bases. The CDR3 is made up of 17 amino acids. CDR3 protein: CASSLAGTSGNTDTQYF. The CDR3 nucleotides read TGTGCCAGCAGTCTCGCCGGGACTAGCGGGAACACAGATACGCAGTATTTT.

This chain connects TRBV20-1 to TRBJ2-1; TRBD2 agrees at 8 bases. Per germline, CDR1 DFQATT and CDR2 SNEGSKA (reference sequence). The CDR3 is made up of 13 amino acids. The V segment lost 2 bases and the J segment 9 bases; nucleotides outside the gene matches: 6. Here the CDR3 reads CSARTGGPSEQFF. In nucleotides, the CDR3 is TGCAGTGCTAGAACGGGGGGGCCTAGTGAGCAGTTCTTC.

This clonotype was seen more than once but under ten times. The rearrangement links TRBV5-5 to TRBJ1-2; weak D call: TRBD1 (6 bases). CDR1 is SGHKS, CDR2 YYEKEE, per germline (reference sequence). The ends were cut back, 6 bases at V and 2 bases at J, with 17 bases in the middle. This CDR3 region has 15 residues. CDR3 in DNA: TGTGCCAGCATTTCCCACACAGGGAACAACTATGGCTACACCTTC. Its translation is CASISHTGNNYGYTF.

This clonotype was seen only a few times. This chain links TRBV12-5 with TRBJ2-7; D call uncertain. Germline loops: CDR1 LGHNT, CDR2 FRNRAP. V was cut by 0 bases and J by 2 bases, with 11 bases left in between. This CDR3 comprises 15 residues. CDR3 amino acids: CASGLVGGFAYEQYF. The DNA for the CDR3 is TGTGCTAGTGGTTTGGTAGGCGGTTTTGCCTACGAGCAGTACTTC.

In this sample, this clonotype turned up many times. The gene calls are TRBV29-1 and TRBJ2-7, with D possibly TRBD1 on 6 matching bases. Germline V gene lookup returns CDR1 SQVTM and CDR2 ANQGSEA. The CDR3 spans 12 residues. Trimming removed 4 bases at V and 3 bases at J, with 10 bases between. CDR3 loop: CSVVNRVYEQYF. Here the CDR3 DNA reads TGCAGCGTTGTAAACAGGGTCTACGAGCAGTACTTC.

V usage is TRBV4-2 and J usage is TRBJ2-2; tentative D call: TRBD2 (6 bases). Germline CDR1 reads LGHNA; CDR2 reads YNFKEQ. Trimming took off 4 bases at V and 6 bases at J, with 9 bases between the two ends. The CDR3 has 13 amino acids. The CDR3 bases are TGTGCCAGCAGCCGACTAGATCCCGGGGAGCTGTTTTTT. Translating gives CASSRLDPGELFF.

CDR3 sequence: CASSGTSGGVDTQYF. The CDR3 region has the DNA TGTGCCAGCAGTGGGACTAGCGGGGGCGTGGATACGCAGTATTTT. The chain links TRBV2 to TRBJ2-3; 13 positions match TRBD2. The V gene end was trimmed by 4 bases and the J gene end by 6 bases; junction bases not matched to a gene: 4. The CDR3 has 15 amino acids. Germline CDR1 and CDR2: SNHLY and FYNNEI.

The CDR3 nucleotides read TGCAGCGTTGAAGTGCCGGGACAGTCCTACGAGCAGTACTTC. Encoded protein: CSVEVPGQSYEQYF. This chain joins TRBV29-1 and TRBJ2-7; 7 bases agree with TRBD1. CDR1 is SQVTM, CDR2 ANQGSEA, per germline. This CDR3 is built from 14 residues. The junction had 4 bases not matched to a gene; V was cut back by 1 base and J by 1 base.

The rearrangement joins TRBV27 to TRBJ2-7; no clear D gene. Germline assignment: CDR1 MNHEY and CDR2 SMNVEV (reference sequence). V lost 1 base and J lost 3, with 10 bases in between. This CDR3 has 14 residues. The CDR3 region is CASSLWSSLYEQYF. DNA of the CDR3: TGTGCCAGCAGTTTATGGTCCAGCCTCTACGAGCAGTACTTC.

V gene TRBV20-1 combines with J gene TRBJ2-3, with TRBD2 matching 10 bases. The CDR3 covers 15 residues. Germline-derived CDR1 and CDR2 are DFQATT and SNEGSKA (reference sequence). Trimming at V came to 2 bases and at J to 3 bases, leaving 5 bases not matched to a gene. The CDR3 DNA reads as TGCAGTGCTAGACACCTAGCGGGGGAGACAGATACGCAGTATTTT. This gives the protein CSARHLAGETDTQYF.

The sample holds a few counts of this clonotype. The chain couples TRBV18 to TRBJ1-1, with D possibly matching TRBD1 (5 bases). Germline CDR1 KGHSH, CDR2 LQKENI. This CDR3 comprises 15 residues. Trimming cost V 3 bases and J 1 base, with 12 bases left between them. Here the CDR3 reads CASSPGGYGNTEAFF. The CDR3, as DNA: TGTGCCAGCTCACCCGGGGGGTACGGGAACACTGAAGCTTTCTTT.

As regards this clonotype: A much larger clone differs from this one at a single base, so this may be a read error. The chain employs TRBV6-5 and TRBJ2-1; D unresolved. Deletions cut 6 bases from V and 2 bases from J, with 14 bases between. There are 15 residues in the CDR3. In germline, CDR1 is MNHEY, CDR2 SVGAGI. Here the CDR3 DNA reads TGTGCCAGCAGGGAAGACGGCGTACCCTACAATGAGCAGTTCTTC. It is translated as CASREDGVPYNEQFF.

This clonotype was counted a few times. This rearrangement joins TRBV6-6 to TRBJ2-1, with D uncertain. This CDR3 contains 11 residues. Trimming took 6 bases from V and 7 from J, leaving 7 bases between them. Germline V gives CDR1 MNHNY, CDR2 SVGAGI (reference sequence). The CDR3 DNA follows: TGTGCCAGCAGGCGTCGGAATGAGCAGTTCTTC. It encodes CASRRRNEQFF.

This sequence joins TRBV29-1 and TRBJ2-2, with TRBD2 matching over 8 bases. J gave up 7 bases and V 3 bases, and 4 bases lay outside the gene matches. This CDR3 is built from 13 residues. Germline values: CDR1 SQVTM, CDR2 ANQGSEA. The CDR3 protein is CSVESGGGGELFF. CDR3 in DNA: TGCAGCGTTGAGAGCGGGGGAGGCGGGGAGCTGTTTTTT.

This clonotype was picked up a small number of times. The CDR3 DNA follows: TGTGCCATCAGTGCAGGGATGGGCACTGAAGCTTTCTTT. This codes for CAISAGMGTEAFF. The chain is built from TRBV10-3 and TRBJ1-1; weak D call: TRBD1 (5 bases). CDR3 length: 13 residues. The V gene lost 4 bases and the J gene lost 4 bases, with 10 bases spanning the gap. The germline V gene has CDR1 ENHRY and CDR2 SYGVKD.

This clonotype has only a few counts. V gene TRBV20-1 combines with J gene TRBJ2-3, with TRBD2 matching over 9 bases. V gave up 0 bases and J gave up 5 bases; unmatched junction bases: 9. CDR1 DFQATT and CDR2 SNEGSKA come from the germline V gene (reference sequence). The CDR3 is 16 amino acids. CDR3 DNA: TGCAGTGCTAGAGATTGGGGCGGGGGGGCCGGAGATACGCAGTATTTT. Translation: CSARDWGGGAGDTQYF.